The 15 T cell receptor beta chains presented below share a single source sample, sequenced in a study of beta chain features in type 1 diabetes. The study reverse transcribed the entire isolated RNA, so it sequenced expressed TCRB transcripts. Only in-frame clones appear in the TCRdb table, and some are missing; sequencing was by immunoSEQ multiplex PCR. The table has about 15,000 clones, 55% seen once; the top ten hold about 0.42%. What was sequenced was stem cell memory CD4+ T cells from blood. The source of these receptors is a woman between 18 and 30 years old in good health.

The J gene is TRBJ2-6, the V gene TRBV6-1; 8 bases line up with TRBD1. The CDR3 spans 20 residues. The germline V gene has CDR1 MNHNS and CDR2 SASEGT. With V trimmed by 3 bases and J by 0 bases, 13 bases remained unmatched. CDR3 region: CASSDVLGTGPNSGANVLTF. The CDR3, as DNA: TGTGCCAGCAGTGATGTCTTAGGGACAGGTCCGAACTCTGGGGCCAACGTCCTGACTTTC.

J is TRBJ2-1 and V is TRBV27, with 9 bases aligning to TRBD2. From germline, CDR1 is MNHEY and CDR2 SMNVEV (reference sequence). The J segment lost 6 bases and the V segment lost 5 bases, leaving 14 bases of the junction unmatched. The CDR3 extends over 17 amino acids. DNA for the CDR3: TGTGCCAGCAGTCACGGACCTCCGGGACTAGCCTCCAATGAGCAGTTCTTC. Translating gives CASSHGPPGLASNEQFF.

The V gene is TRBV2, the J gene TRBJ2-3; the D gene is possibly TRBD2 (5 bases). CDR1 SNHLY and CDR2 FYNNEI come from the germline V gene. The CDR3 has 20 residues. Trimming stripped 4 bases from V and 6 bases from J, with 32 bases between. In DNA form, the CDR3 reads TGTGCCAGCAGTGTGTACGCTAGCCGAATTGTCACAGATAACGCGGATACGCAGTATTTT. Its protein product is CASSVYASRIVTDNADTQYF. The variable domain in full, completed from reference TRBV2 and TRBJ2-3, reads EPEVTQTPSHQVTQMGQEVILRCVPISNHLYFYWYRQILGQKVEFLVSFYNNEISEKSEIFDDQFSVERPDGSNFTLKIRSTKLEDSAMYFCASSVYASRIVTDNADTQYFGPGTRLTVL.

This rearrangement joins TRBV7-2 to TRBJ1-5; D is perhaps TRBD1 (6 bases). Germline CDR1 and CDR2: SGHTA and FQGNSA. The CDR3 is 14 amino acids. V lost 5 bases to trimming and J lost 7 bases, with 15 bases between them. CDR3 coding DNA: TGTGCCAGCAGCACAGGGCAGGGAGGGCAGCCCCAGCATTTT. This gives the protein CASSTGQGGQPQHF.

The chain links TRBV11-2 to TRBJ1-3; TRBD1 is a possible D gene (5 bases). Germline loops: CDR1 SGHAT, CDR2 FQNNGV. V lost 5 bases, J lost 0 bases, and 20 bases lay in between. This CDR3 spans 18 amino acids. Written as DNA, the CDR3 is TGTGCCAGCAGCCCAGGGCGGGGACGCAAGTTCTCTGGAAACACCATATATTTT. Encoded protein: CASSPGRGRKFSGNTIYF.

This clone was counted a few times. This chain connects TRBV6-7 to TRBJ2-2; D possibly corresponds to TRBD1 (7 bases). TRBV6-7 is annotated as an ORF whose role is uncertain. Trimming stripped 4 bases from V and 4 bases from J, with 16 bases between. The CDR3 runs to 16 residues. The CDR3 bases are TGTGCCAGCAGTTGTCGCTCAGGGGGAGGCACCGGGGAGCTGTTTTTT. Residues: CASSCRSGGGTGELFF.

V and J are TRBV5-6 and TRBJ2-3; 15 bases align to TRBD2. The CDR3 runs 17 residues. Germline values: CDR1 SGHDT, CDR2 YYEEEE. Germline trimming cut 0 bases from V and 4 bases from J; bases unmatched to any gene: 3. The CDR3 is CASSLGTSGRVSDTQYF. In DNA, the CDR3 is TGTGCCAGCAGCTTGGGGACTAGCGGGAGGGTCTCAGATACGCAGTATTTT. Based on the CDR3 plus reference TRBV5-6 and TRBJ2-3, the full variable domain is DAGVTQSPTHLIKTRGQQVTLRCSPKSGHDTVSWYQQALGQGPQFIFQYYEEEERQRGNFPDRFSGHQFPNYSSELNVNALLLGDSALYLCASSLGTSGRVSDTQYFGPGTRLTVL.

A few counts support this clone. The CDR3 sequence: CASSLEGTGQGEQYF. For the CDR3, the DNA is TGTGCCAGCAGCTTGGAGGGGACAGGGCAGGGCGAGCAGTACTTC. This rearrangement joins TRBV5-8 to TRBJ2-7; 9 bases map to TRBD1. Germline V CDR1 and CDR2: SGHTS, YDEGEE. The J segment lost 6 bases and the V segment lost 0 bases, leaving 7 bases of the junction unmatched. This CDR3 has 15 amino acids. Combining the CDR3 with reference TRBV5-8 and TRBJ2-7 gives the whole variable domain EAGVTQSPTHLIKTRGQQATLRCSPISGHTSVYWYQQALGLGLQFLLWYDEGEERNRGNFPPRFSGRQFPNYSSELNVNALELEDSALYLCASSLEGTGQGEQYFGPGTRLTVT.

This clone was seen a few times. The V gene is TRBV5-1, the J gene TRBJ2-7; TRBD1 matches at 7 bases. The CDR3 loop spans 15 amino acids. The V and J ends lost 3 bases and 0 bases, in that order; junction bases with no gene match: 6. Germline loops: CDR1 SGHRS, CDR2 YFSETQ. DNA of the CDR3: TGCGCCAGCAGCTATTTACAGGGGAGCTCCTACGAGCAGTACTTC. Its protein product is CASSYLQGSSYEQYF.

The table lists this clone with a few counts. This rearrangement joins TRBV10-3 to TRBJ2-7, with D tentatively TRBD1 (5 bases). Trimming cost V 3 bases and J 6 bases, with 9 bases left between them. The CDR3 contains 12 residues. The germline V gene encodes CDR1 ENHRY and CDR2 SYGVKD. The CDR3 protein is CAISDGRAEQYF. CDR3 bases: TGTGCCATCAGTGACGGCAGGGCCGAGCAGTACTTC.

The chain has TRBV5-5 and TRBJ1-2; TRBD1 agrees at 7 bases. This CDR3 has 17 residues. J gave up 3 bases and V 1 base, and 12 bases lay outside the gene matches. CDR1 SGHKS and CDR2 YYEKEE come from the germline V gene (reference sequence). CDR3 sequence: CASSLRTGLGVDYGYTF. CDR3 in DNA: TGTGCCAGCAGCTTGAGGACAGGATTAGGAGTAGACTATGGCTACACCTTC. The full variable domain, rest sourced from reference TRBV5-5 and TRBJ1-2, is DAGVTQSPTHLIKTRGQQVTLRCSPISGHKSVSWYQQVLGQGPQFIFQYYEKEERGRGNFPDRFSARQFPNYSSELNVNALLLGDSALYLCASSLRTGLGVDYGYTFGSGTRLTVV.

The J gene is TRBJ1-1, the V gene TRBV7-2; no clear D. Trimming stripped 2 bases from V and 6 bases from J, with 10 bases between. The CDR3 loop spans 13 amino acids. The germline gives CDR1 SGHTA, CDR2 FQGNSA. The CDR3 nucleotides read TGTGCCAGCAGCTTACGAGGCAGACCTGAAGCTTTCTTT. This gives the protein CASSLRGRPEAFF. The complete variable domain, with remaining parts taken from reference TRBV7-2 and TRBJ1-1, reads GAGVSQSPSNKVTEKGKDVELRCDPISGHTALYWYRQSLGQGLEFLIYFQGNSAPDKSGLPSDRFSAERTGGSVSTLTIQRTQQEDSAVYLCASSLRGRPEAFFGQGTRLTVV.

The chain employs TRBV5-1 and TRBJ2-3; TRBD1 matches at 7 bases. This CDR3 contains 14 residues. In germline, CDR1 is SGHRS, CDR2 YFSETQ. With 4 bases clipped from V and 1 base from J, the junction kept 3 bases outside the gene matches. The CDR3 bases are TGCGCCAGCAGCACTGGACAGGGCACAGATACGCAGTATTTT. This sequence encodes CASSTGQGTDTQYF.

This clone was detected only a few times. The chain recombines TRBV6-1 with TRBJ2-3; D is ambiguous. This CDR3 region has 14 residues. Trimming shortened V by 1 base and J by 5 bases, and 10 bases separated the two germline ends. CDR1 MNHNS and CDR2 SASEGT come from the germline V gene. The CDR3 protein is CASSEVSRVDTQYF. Written as DNA, the CDR3 is TGTGCCAGCAGTGAAGTGTCCCGGGTAGATACGCAGTATTTT.

The V and J genes are TRBV11-2 and TRBJ1-1; D not resolved. The CDR3 spans 16 residues. Germline V gene sequence: CDR1 SGHAT, CDR2 FQNNGV. V lost 2 bases to trimming and J lost 0 bases, with 13 bases between them. The CDR3 reads CASSLRVAALNTEAFF. The DNA of the CDR3 is TGTGCCAGCAGCTTAAGAGTGGCAGCGTTGAACACTGAAGCTTTCTTT. The entire variable domain, with the rest obtained from reference TRBV11-2 and TRBJ1-1, is as follows: EAGVAQSPRYKIIEKRQSVAFWCNPISGHATLYWYQQILGQGPKLLIQFQNNGVVDDSQLPKDRFSAERLKGVDSTLKIQPAKLEDSAVYLCASSLRVAALNTEAFFGQGTRLTVV.